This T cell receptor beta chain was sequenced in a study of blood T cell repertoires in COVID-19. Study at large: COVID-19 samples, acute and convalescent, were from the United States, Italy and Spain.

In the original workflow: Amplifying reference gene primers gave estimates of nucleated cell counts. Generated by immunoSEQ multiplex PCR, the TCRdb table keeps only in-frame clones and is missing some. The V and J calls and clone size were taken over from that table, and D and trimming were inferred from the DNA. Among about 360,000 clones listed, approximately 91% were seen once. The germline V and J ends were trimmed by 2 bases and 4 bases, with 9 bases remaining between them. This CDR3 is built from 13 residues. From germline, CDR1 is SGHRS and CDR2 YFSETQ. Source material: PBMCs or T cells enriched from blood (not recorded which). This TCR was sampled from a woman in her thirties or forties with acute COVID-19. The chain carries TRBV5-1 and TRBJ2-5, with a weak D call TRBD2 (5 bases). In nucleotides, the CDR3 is TGCGCCAGCAGCTTAGAGGGTCGAGAGACCCAGTACTTC. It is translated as CASSLEGRETQYF.